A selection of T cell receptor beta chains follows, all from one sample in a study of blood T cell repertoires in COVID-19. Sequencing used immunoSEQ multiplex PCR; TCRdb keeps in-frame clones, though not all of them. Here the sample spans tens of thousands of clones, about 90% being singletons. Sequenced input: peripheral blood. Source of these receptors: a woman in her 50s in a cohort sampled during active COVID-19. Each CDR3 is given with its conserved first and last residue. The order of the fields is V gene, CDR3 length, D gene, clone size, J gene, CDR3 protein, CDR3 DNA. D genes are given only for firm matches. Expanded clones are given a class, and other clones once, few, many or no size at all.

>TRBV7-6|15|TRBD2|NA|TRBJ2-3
CASSLYAGATDTQYF
TGTGCCAGCAGCTTATATGCGGGAGCCACAGATACGCAGTATTTT
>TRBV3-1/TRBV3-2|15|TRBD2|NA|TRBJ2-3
CASSQEDTSGDTQYF
TGTGCCAGCAGCCAAGAGGACACTAGCGGAGATACGCAGTATTTT
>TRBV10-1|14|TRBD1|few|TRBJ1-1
CASNSDRAATEAFF
TGCGCCAGCAACTCGGACAGGGCGGCCACTGAAGCTTTCTTT
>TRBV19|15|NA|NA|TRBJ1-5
CASSPGARGNQPQHF
TGTGCCAGTAGCCCGGGGGCGCGGGGGAATCAGCCCCAGCATTTT
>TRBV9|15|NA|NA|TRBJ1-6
CASSGAGALNSPLHF
TGTGCCAGCAGCGGCGCGGGCGCCCTTAATTCACCCCTCCACTTT
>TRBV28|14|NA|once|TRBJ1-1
CASSKTSANSEAFF
TGTGCCAGCAGCAAAACGTCAGCAAACAGTGAAGCTTTCTTT
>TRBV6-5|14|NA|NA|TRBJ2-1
CASSPAGSRNEQFF
TGTGCCAGCAGCCCGGCGGGTAGCCGGAATGAGCAGTTCTTC
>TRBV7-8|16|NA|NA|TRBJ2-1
CASSKRKDSQNNEQFF
TGTGCCAGCAGCAAGCGCAAGGACTCCCAAAACAATGAGCAGTTCTTC
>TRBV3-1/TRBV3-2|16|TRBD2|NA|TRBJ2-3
CASSPSLAGEIDTQYF
TGTGCCAGCAGCCCGTCCCTAGCGGGGGAGATAGATACGCAGTATTTT
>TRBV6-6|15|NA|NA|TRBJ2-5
CASSYSWGLKETQYF
TGTGCCAGCAGTTACTCTTGGGGGCTTAAAGAGACCCAGTACTTC
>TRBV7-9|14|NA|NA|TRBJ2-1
CASSPTVSYNEQFF
TGTGCCAGCAGCCCAACGGTCTCCTACAATGAGCAGTTCTTC
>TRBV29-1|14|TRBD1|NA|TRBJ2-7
CSVSQTGIRWEQYF
TGCAGCGTCAGTCAGACAGGGATTCGCTGGGAGCAGTACTTC
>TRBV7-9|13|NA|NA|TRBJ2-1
CASSWSGYNEQFF
TGTGCCAGCAGCTGGAGCGGTTACAATGAGCAGTTCTTC
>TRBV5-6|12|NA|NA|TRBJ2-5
CASSRMGGTQYF
TGTGCCAGCAGCAGGATGGGGGGGACCCAGTACTTC
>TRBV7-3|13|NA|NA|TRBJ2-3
CASSSPSTDTQYF
TGTGCCAGCAGCTCCCCTAGCACAGATACGCAGTATTTT
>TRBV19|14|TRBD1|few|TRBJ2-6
CASSRDSPFNVLTF
TGTGCCAGTAGCCGGGACAGTCCTTTCAACGTCCTGACTTTC